The 25 T cell receptor beta chains listed next were all sequenced from one sample in a study of blood T cells in healthy people across ages. It was with a sample-barcoded 5' primer and a J-beta primer mix that a second PCR of roughly 7 to 12 cycles was run. TCRdb called the 5' RACE reads again in MiXCR, with one record for every CDR3 protein. Of around 870,000 distinct CDR3 sequences listed, 29% are singletons. The sequenced sample was blood. The receptor source for this set is a woman aged 80 or over in good health.

The chain carries TRBV20-1 and TRBJ1-5; 10 bases match TRBD1. Germline V gene lookup returns CDR1 DFQATT and CDR2 SNEGSKA (reference sequence). Trimming took 5 bases from V and 7 from J; bases not matched to a gene: 8. This CDR3 has 14 residues. CDR3: CSARATGGLQPQHF. CDR3 in DNA: TGCAGTGCTCGGGCGACAGGGGGCTTGCAGCCCCAGCATTTT.

Details on this clonotype: One junction end does not reproduce the germline sequence, and a read error may be involved. This chain uses TRBV5-6 with TRBJ1-1; no firm D call. Germline-derived CDR1 and CDR2 are SGHDT and YYEEEE. The CDR3 is 15 residues long. CDR3 loop: CAGSPQGKANTEAFF. The CDR3, as DNA: TGTGCCGGCAGCCCTCAAGGGAAGGCGAACACTGAAGCTTTCTTT.

Points on this clonotype: This may be a read error, as it is one base from a much larger clone. The chain links TRBV5-1 to TRBJ2-7; unclear D gene. The germline V and J ends were trimmed by 5 bases and 7 bases, with 16 bases remaining between them. This CDR3 comprises 13 residues. Germline CDR1 SGHRS, CDR2 YFSETQ. The CDR3 loop reads CASRDRIGNEQYF. The CDR3 coding sequence is TGCGCCAGCAGGGATCGAATAGGCAATGAGCAGTACTTC.

As concerns this clonotype: A read error is likely, as this CDR3 ends without the conserved phenylalanine or tryptophan. V and J are TRBV7-2 and TRBJ2-3, with no clear D. The CDR3 is 14 amino acids. The V gene's germline CDR1 is SGHTA and CDR2 FQGNSA. CDR3 DNA sequence: TGTGCCAGCAGTTTAGTTTTGGCCGAGAATACGCAGTATTGT. Encoded protein: CASSLVLAENTQYC.

The CDR3 region is CASSLYGSTGADTQYF. The CDR3 nucleotides are TGCGCCAGCAGCTTGTATGGATCCACAGGGGCAGATACGCAGTATTTT. The chain uses TRBV5-1 and TRBJ2-3, with 7 bases lining up with TRBD1. The CDR3 consists of 16 residues. V dropped 1 base and J dropped 4; count of bases not matched to a gene: 9. CDR1 is SGHRS and CDR2 is YFSETQ in the germline V gene. Drawing the rest from reference TRBV5-1 and TRBJ2-3, the complete variable domain is KAGVTQTPRYLIKTRGQQVTLSCSPISGHRSVSWYQQTPGQGLQFLFEYFSETQRNKGNFPGRFSGRQFSNSRSEMNVSTLELGDSALYLCASSLYGSTGADTQYFGPGTRLTVL.

The chain links TRBV19 to TRBJ1-5; maybe TRBD1 (5 bases). The CDR3 is 13 amino acids. Germline CDR1 is LNHDA and CDR2 is SQIVND (reference sequence). The ends were cut back, 6 bases at V and 3 bases at J, with 9 bases in the middle. For the CDR3, the DNA is TGTGCCAGTAGCCCAGGGTACAATCAGCCCCAGCATTTT. As protein: CASSPGYNQPQHF.

This clonotype was seen ten or more times. The chain uses TRBV20-1 and TRBJ2-3; no clear D gene. The germline V gene has CDR1 DFQATT and CDR2 SNEGSKA (reference sequence). CDR3 length: 17 residues. Trimming stripped 1 base from V and 0 bases from J, with 17 bases between. CDR3 loop: CSARASSNGYSTDTQYF. CDR3 DNA sequence: TGCAGTGCTAGAGCCTCCTCCAATGGTTATAGCACAGATACGCAGTATTTT.

This clonotype occurred a few times. An end of the junction differs from the germline gene, which may be a read error. The CDR3 reads CAISESTAGELFF. CDR3 nucleotide sequence: TGTGCCATCAGTGAGTCGACAGCCGGAGAGCTGTTTTTT. The chain has TRBV10-3 and TRBJ2-2, with D possibly being TRBD1 (5 bases). The CDR3 is made up of 13 amino acids. Germline loops: CDR1 ENHRY, CDR2 SYGVKD.

The chain is built from TRBV28 and TRBJ1-1; no definite D call. Germline V gene data show CDR1 as MDHEN and CDR2 as SYDVKM. The CDR3 spans 12 residues. Deletions cut 8 bases from V and 0 bases from J, with 7 bases between. The CDR3 reads CASAIMNTEAFF. The CDR3 DNA is TGTGCCAGCGCAATTATGAACACTGAAGCTTTCTTT.

This clonotype was seen repeatedly, ten times or more. The genes are TRBV12-3 or TRBV12-4 and TRBJ2-4, with D possibly matching TRBD1 (6 bases). CDR3 length: 14 amino acids. Trimming stripped 3 bases from V and 8 bases from J, with 14 bases between. CDR3 loop: CASSFRGGADIQYF. The DNA for the CDR3 is TGTGCCAGCAGTTTCCGAGGGGGAGCGGACATTCAGTACTTC.

This clonotype has just a few counts. With a much larger clone just one base away, this may be a read error. The chain employs TRBV7-2 and TRBJ2-7, with TRBD1 matching 7 bases. The CDR3 has 15 amino acids. Germline-derived CDR1 and CDR2 are SGHTA and FQGNSA. The CDR3 sequence: CASSEDRATPYGQYF. CDR3 bases: TGTGCCAGCAGCGAAGACAGGGCCACCCCCTACGGGCAGTACTTC.

The chain links TRBV5-4 to TRBJ2-3; 8 bases align to TRBD1. There are 15 residues in the CDR3. Per the germline V gene, CDR1 is SGHNT and CDR2 is YYREEE (reference sequence). V lost 1 base and J lost 5; bases outside the gene matches: 6. This CDR3 reads CASSLRQGAGDTQYF. Written as DNA, the CDR3 is TGTGCCAGCAGCTTGAGGCAGGGGGCTGGAGATACGCAGTATTTT.

This chain connects TRBV28 to TRBJ1-2; D is uncertain. CDR1 is MDHEN, CDR2 SYDVKM, per germline. The CDR3 is 13 residues long. V lost 3 bases, J lost 8 bases, and 13 bases lay in between. CDR3 in DNA: TGTGCCAGCAGTTTGATTCAGGAGCTGGGCTACACCTTC. This translates into CASSLIQELGYTF.

This chain uses TRBV4-2 with TRBJ2-7; TRBD2 agrees at 9 bases. Looked up from germline, CDR1 is LGHNA and CDR2 is YNFKEQ. CDR3 size: 16 residues. V lost 3 bases to trimming and J lost 0 bases; unmatched junction nucleotides: 6. In DNA form, the CDR3 reads TGTGCCAGCAGCCAGGGTCTAGCGGGATTCTCCTACGAGCAGTACTTC. Translation: CASSQGLAGFSYEQYF.

Worth noting for this clonotype: Possible read error: a much larger clone is one base away. The rearrangement uses TRBV20-1 and TRBJ1-2; a possible D gene is TRBD1 (5 bases). The CDR3 has 12 amino acids. Germline V gene sequence: CDR1 DFQATT, CDR2 SNEGSKA (reference sequence). DNA of the CDR3: TGCAGTGCTAGTGGGGCTAACTATGGCTGCACCTTC. Protein: CSASGANYGCTF.

This chain uses TRBV7-2 with TRBJ1-2, with D perhaps TRBD1 (6 bases). The CDR3 has 16 amino acids. Trimming took off 2 bases at V and 7 bases at J, with 20 bases between the two ends. Germline V gene lookup returns CDR1 SGHTA and CDR2 FQGNSA. CDR3 residues: CASSLSPFGGRGGYTF. The CDR3 coding sequence is TGTGCCAGCAGCTTAAGCCCGTTTGGGGGGCGGGGTGGCTACACCTTC.

This clonotype was observed at least ten times. This chain joins TRBV28 and TRBJ2-5; TRBD1 aligns across 9 bases. Trimming cost V 7 bases and J 2 bases; bases outside gene matches: 5. The CDR3 length is 14 residues. CDR1 and CDR2 (germline): MDHEN, SYDVKM. The CDR3 DNA follows: TGTGCCAGCAAGACAGGGGGTCCTCAAGAGACCCAGTACTTC. Amino acids: CASKTGGPQETQYF.

Turning to this clonotype: This may be a read error, as it is one base from a much larger clone. This chain uses TRBV20-1 with TRBJ2-1; 7 bases align to TRBD2. The end of the DNA aligns better with TRBJ2-7, so the J call may be wrong. Germline CDR1 is DFQATT and CDR2 is SNEGSKA (reference sequence). The CDR3 contains 14 residues. This chain's CDR3 is CSARPSGTYNEQYF. The CDR3 region has the DNA TGCAGTGCTAGACCTAGCGGAACTTACAATGAGCAGTACTTC.

A few counts support this clonotype. This rearrangement joins TRBV12-3 or TRBV12-4 to TRBJ1-6; D is undetermined. CDR3 length equals 14 residues. V was shortened by 6 bases and J by 6 bases, with 12 bases between the two germline ends. The CDR3 DNA sequence: TGTGCCAGCAGCCATGGGGAATTTAATTCACCCCTCCACTTT. This sequence encodes CASSHGEFNSPLHF.

The chain couples TRBV21-1 to TRBJ1-2; the D segment call TRBD1 is taken from the table without a DNA check. TRBV21-1 is designated a pseudogene. The CDR3 is made up of 16 amino acids. CDR3 region: CASSKFPGTTPYGYTF. The CDR3 DNA is TGTGCCAGCAGCAAATTCCCCGGGACAACCCCCTATGGCTACACCTTC.

This clonotype was counted only a few times. The chain joins TRBV6-5 to TRBJ1-5, with 7 bases identical to TRBD1. Germline loops: CDR1 MNHEY, CDR2 SVGAGI. V shed 4 bases and J 2 bases; nucleotides not matched to a gene: 5. The CDR3 covers 15 residues. The DNA of the CDR3 is TGTGCCAGCAGTTCGGTGGGGACAGGCAATCAGCCCCAGCATTTT. Its translation: CASSSVGTGNQPQHF.

This clonotype was seen a handful of times. The chain carries TRBV28 and TRBJ1-4, with 10 bases identical to TRBD1. The CDR3 is made up of 14 amino acids. V was pared by 6 bases and J by 7 bases, with 5 bases of the junction left unmatched. Germline assignment: CDR1 MDHEN and CDR2 SYDVKM. The CDR3 sequence: CASRTGGKGEKLFF. As DNA, the CDR3 is TGTGCCAGCAGGACAGGGGGCAAGGGTGAAAAACTGTTTTTT.

V is TRBV6-2 or TRBV6-3 and J is TRBJ1-5; 7 nucleotides line up with TRBD1. Looked up from germline, CDR1 is MNHEY and CDR2 is SVGEGT. The CDR3 consists of 14 residues. V gave up 6 bases and J gave up 4 bases; unmatched junction bases: 6. DNA for the CDR3: TGTGCCAGCAGCTGGACAGGCGCTAATCAGCCCCAGCATTTT. As protein: CASSWTGANQPQHF.

The chain has TRBV10-3 and TRBJ1-2; D perhaps matches TRBD1 (5 bases). The CDR3 totals 13 residues. Germline assignment: CDR1 ENHRY and CDR2 SYGVKD. Trimming pared 3 bases from V and 2 bases from J, leaving 7 bases between. The DNA of the CDR3 is TGTGCCATCAGTGAAGACAGCAACTATGGCTACACCTTC. As protein: CAISEDSNYGYTF.

J is TRBJ2-7 and V is TRBV20-1; maybe TRBD2 (7 bases). The germline CDR1 and CDR2 sequences are DFQATT and SNEGSKA (reference sequence). The V gene lost 3 bases and the J gene lost 7 bases, with 19 bases spanning the gap. This CDR3 spans 14 amino acids. The DNA for the CDR3 is TGCAGTGCTAGTGGGAGGGGGGCAGGCAATGAGCAGTACTTC. Its translation is CSASGRGAGNEQYF.